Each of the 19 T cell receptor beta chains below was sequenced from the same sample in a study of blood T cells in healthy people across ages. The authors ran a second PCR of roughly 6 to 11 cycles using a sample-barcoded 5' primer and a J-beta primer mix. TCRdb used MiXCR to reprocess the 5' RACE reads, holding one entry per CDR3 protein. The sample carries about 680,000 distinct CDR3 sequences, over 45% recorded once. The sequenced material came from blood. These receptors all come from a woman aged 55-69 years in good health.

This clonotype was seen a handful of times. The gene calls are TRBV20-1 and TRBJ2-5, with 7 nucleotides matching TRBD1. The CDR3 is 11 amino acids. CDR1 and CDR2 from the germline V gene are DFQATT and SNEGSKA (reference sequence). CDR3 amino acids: CSTYRGETQYF. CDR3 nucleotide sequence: TGCAGCACATACAGGGGTGAGACCCAGTACTTC.

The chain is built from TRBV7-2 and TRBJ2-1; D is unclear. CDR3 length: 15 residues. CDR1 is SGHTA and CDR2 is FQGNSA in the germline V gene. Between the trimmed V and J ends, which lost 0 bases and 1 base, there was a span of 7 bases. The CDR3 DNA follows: TGTGCCAGCAGCTTAGCCTCCCCGTCCTACAATGAGCAGTTCTTC. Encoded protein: CASSLASPSYNEQFF.

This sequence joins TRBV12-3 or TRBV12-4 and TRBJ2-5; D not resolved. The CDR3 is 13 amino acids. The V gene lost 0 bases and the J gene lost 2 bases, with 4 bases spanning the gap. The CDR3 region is CASSLAMQETQYF. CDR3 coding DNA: TGTGCCAGCAGTTTAGCGATGCAAGAGACCCAGTACTTC.

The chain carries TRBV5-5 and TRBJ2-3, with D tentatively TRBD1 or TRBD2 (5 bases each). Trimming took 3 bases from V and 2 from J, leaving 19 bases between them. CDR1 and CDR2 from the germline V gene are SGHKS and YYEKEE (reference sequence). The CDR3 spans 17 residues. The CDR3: CASSSGPARSSTDTQYF. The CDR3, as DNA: TGTGCCAGCAGCTCGGGGCCAGCCCGTTCTTCCACAGATACGCAGTATTTT. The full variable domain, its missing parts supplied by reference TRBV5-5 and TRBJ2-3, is DAGVTQSPTHLIKTRGQQVTLRCSPISGHKSVSWYQQVLGQGPQFIFQYYEKEERGRGNFPDRFSARQFPNYSSELNVNALLLGDSALYLCASSSGPARSSTDTQYFGPGTRLTVL.

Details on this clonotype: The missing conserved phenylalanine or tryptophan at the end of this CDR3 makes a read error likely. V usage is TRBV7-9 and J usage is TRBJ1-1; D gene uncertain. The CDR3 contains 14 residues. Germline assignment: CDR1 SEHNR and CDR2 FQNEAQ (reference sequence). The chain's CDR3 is CASSFGSRNTEAFS. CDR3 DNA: TGTGCTAGCAGCTTTGGAAGTAGGAACACTGAAGCTTTCTCT.

CDR3 residues: CASSPGRGLNYGYTF. The CDR3 nucleotides are TGTGCCAGCAGCCCCGGCAGGGGACTCAACTATGGCTACACCTTC. The rearrangement uses TRBV3-1 and TRBJ1-2; D may be TRBD1 (6 bases). Germline V lookup: CDR1 LGHDT, CDR2 YNNKEL (reference sequence). The CDR3 extends over 15 amino acids. V was shortened by 4 bases and J by 2 bases, with 14 bases between the two germline ends.

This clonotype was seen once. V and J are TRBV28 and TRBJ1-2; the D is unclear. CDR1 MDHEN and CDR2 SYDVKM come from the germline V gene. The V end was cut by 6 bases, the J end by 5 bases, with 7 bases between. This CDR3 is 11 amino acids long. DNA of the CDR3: TGTGCCAGCAGCCGACCTTATGGCTACACCTTC. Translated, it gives CASSRPYGYTF.

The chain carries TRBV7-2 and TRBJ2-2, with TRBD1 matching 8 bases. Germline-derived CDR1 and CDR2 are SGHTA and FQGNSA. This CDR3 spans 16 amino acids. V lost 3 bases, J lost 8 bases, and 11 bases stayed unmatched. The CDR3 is CASSLNSGGAPGELFF. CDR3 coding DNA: TGTGCCAGCAGCTTGAATTCAGGGGGCGCCCCGGGGGAGCTGTTTTTT.

This CDR3 reads CASSQVPAGGLNTGELFF. The CDR3 nucleotides read TGCGCCAGCAGCCAAGTACCAGCGGGAGGCTTGAACACCGGGGAGCTGTTTTTT. J is TRBJ2-2 and V is TRBV4-1; TRBD2 agrees at 9 bases. The CDR3 consists of 18 residues. Germline-derived CDR1 and CDR2 are MGHRA and YSYEKL. J gave up 1 base and V 1 base, and 7 bases lay outside the gene matches.

The CDR3 loop is CSARDAGTGFSGEKLFF. The DNA for the CDR3 is TGCAGTGCTAGGGACGCCGGGACAGGGTTTAGTGGGGAAAAACTGTTTTTT. J is TRBJ1-4 and V is TRBV20-1, with 9 positions matching TRBD1. V lost 3 bases and J lost 8; bases outside the gene matches: 16. Looked up from germline, CDR1 is DFQATT and CDR2 is SNEGSKA (reference sequence). The CDR3 spans 17 residues.

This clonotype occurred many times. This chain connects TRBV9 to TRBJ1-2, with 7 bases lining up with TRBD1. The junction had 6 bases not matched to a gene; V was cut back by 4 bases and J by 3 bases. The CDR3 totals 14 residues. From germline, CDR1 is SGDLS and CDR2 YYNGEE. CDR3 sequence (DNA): TGTGCCAGCAGCCCCGAAGACAGGGACTATGGCTACACCTTC. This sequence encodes CASSPEDRDYGYTF.

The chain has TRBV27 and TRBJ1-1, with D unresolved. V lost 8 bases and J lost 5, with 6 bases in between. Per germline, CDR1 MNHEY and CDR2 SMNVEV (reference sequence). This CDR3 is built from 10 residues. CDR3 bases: TGTGCCAGCGGTTGGACTGAAGCTTTCTTT. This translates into CASGWTEAFF.

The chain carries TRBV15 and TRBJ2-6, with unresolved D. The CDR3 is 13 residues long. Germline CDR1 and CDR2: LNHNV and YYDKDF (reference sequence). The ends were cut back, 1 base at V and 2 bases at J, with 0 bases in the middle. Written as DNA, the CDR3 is TGTGCCACCAGCAGAGCTGGGGCCAACGTCCTGACTTTC. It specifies CATSRAGANVLTF.

CDR3 nucleotides: TGTGCCAGCAGCCCCGGACTAGCGGGTACCTACAATGAGCAGTACTTC. Translated, it gives CASSPGLAGTYNEQYF. The chain is built from TRBV3-1 and TRBJ2-1; 11 nucleotides agree with TRBD2. The last part of the DNA fits TRBJ2-7 better; the J call may be wrong. Germline CDR1 is LGHDT and CDR2 is YNNKEL (reference sequence). The CDR3 has 16 residues.

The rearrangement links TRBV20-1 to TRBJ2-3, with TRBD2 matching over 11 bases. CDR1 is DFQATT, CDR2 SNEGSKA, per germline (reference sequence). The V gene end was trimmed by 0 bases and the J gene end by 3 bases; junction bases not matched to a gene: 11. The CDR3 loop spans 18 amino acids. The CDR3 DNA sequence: TGCAGTGCTAGAGACCCGAAAACTAGCGGGAGCTTTACAGATACGCAGTATTTT. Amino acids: CSARDPKTSGSFTDTQYF.

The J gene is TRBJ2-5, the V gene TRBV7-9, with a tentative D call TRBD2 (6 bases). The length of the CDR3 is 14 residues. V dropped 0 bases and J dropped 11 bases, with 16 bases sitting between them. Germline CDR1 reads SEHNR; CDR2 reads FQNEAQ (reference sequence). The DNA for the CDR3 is TGTGCCAGCAGCTTAGCGTCGGGAGCCAATGAGCAGTACTTC. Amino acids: CASSLASGANEQYF.

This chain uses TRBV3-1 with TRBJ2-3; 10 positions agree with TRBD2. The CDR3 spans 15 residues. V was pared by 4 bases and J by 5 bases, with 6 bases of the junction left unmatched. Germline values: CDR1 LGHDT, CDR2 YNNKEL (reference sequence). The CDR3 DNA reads TGTGCCAGCAGCCCTCTAGCGGGGGCTAAAGATACGCAGTATTTT. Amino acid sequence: CASSPLAGAKDTQYF.

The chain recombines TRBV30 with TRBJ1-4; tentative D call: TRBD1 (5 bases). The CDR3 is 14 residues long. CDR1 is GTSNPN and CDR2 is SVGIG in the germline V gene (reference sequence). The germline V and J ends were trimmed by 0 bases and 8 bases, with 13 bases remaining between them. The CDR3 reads CAWSVKGSGEKLFF. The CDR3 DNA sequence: TGTGCCTGGAGTGTAAAGGGGTCGGGAGAAAAACTGTTTTTT.

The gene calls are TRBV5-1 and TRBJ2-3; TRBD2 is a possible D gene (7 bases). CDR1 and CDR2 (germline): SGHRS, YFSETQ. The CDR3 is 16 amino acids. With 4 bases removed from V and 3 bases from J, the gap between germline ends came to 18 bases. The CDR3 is CASSTLGGPGTDTQYF. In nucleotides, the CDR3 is TGCGCCAGCAGCACCTTGGGGGGGCCGGGTACAGATACGCAGTATTTT.